This entry lists 5 T cell receptor beta chains sequenced from one sample in a study of T cell changes during pregnancy in multiple sclerosis. Clones were read by immunoSEQ multiplex PCR, and TCRdb kept only the in-frame ones, dropping some. The sample holds approximately 52,000 clones, about nine tenths seen once. Sequencing was performed on CD4+ T cells from peripheral blood mononuclear cells, taken in the second trimester of pregnancy. These receptors came from a female donor with multiple sclerosis, enrolled in a pregnancy study.

The chain links TRBV30 to TRBJ2-5, with 11 positions matching TRBD2. This CDR3 is built from 14 residues. Per germline, CDR1 GTSNPN and CDR2 SVGIG (reference sequence). V shed 2 bases and J 1 base; nucleotides not matched to a gene: 0. CDR3 loop: CAWSTSGSQETQYF. CDR3 DNA sequence: TGTGCCTGGAGTACTAGCGGGAGCCAAGAGACCCAGTACTTC.

This chain joins TRBV5-6 and TRBJ2-5, with D tentatively TRBD1 (6 bases). Trimming removed 2 bases from V and 3 bases from J, with 14 bases in between. CDR3 length: 15 residues. Germline values: CDR1 SGHDT, CDR2 YYEEEE. The CDR3: CASSLLPRDKETQYF. The CDR3 region has the DNA TGTGCCAGCAGCTTATTACCCCGGGACAAAGAGACCCAGTACTTC.

The chain is built from TRBV28 and TRBJ2-1; tentative D call: TRBD2 (5 bases). V lost 4 bases and J lost 7, with 11 bases in between. Germline lookup yields CDR1 MDHEN and CDR2 SYDVKM. The CDR3 covers 13 residues. The CDR3 here is CASSSGILNEQFF. The DNA of the CDR3 is TGTGCCAGCAGTTCCGGGATATTAAATGAGCAGTTCTTC.

The chain carries TRBV6-5 and TRBJ2-1, with TRBD1 matching over 8 bases. CDR1 MNHEY and CDR2 SVGAGI come from the germline V gene. CDR3 size: 14 residues. V shed 5 bases, J shed 9 bases, and the junction held 9 bases outside the gene matches. The chain's CDR3 is CASSKGQGPGEQFF. The CDR3 region has the DNA TGTGCCAGCAGTAAAGGACAGGGTCCAGGTGAGCAGTTCTTC.

The chain carries TRBV6-1 and TRBJ2-1; 7 bases align to TRBD2. The CDR3 runs to 16 residues. Germline V gene lookup returns CDR1 MNHNS and CDR2 SASEGT. The V and J ends lost 4 bases and 9 bases, in that order; junction bases with no gene match: 15. CDR3 bases: TGTGCCAGCAGTGGAAATTCGGGCGGGAGAGGGTTTGAGCAGTTCTTC. This encodes CASSGNSGGRGFEQFF.